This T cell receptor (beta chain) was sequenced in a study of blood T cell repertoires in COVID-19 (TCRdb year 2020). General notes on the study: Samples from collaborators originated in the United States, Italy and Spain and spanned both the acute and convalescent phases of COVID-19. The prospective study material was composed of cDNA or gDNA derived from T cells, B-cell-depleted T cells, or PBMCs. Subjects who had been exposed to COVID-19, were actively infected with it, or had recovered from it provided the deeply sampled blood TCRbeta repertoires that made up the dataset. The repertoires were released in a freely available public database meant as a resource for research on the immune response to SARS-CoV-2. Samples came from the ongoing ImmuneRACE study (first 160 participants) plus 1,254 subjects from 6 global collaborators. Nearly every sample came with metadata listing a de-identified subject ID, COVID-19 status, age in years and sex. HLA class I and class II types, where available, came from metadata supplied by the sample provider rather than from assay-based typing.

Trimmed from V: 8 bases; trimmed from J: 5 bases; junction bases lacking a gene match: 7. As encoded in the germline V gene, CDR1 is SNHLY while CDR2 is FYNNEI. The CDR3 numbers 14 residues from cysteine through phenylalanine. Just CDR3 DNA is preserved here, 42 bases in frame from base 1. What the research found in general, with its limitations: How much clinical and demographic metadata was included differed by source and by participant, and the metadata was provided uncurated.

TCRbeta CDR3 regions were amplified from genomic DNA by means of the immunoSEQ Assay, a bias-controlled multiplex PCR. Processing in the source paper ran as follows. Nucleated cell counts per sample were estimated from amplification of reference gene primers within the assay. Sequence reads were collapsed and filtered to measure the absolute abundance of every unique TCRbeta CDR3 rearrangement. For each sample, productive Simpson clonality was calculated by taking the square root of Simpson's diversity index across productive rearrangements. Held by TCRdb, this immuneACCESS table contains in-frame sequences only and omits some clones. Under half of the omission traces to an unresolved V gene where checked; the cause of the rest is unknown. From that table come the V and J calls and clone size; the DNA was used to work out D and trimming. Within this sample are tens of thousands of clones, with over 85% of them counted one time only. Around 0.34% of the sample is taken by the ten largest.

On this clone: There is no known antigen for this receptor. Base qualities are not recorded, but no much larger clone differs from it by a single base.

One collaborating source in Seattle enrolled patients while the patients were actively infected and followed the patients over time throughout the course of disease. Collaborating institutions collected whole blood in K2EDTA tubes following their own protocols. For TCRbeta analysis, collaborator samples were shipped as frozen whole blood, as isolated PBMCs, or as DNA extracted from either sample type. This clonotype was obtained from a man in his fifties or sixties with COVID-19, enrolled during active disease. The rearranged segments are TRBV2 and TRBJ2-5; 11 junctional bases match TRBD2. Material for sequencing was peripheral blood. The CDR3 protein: CASAKLAGVETQYF. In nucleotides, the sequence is TGTGCCAGCGCTAAACTAGCGGGAGTGGAGACCCAGTACTTC.